This T cell receptor beta chain was obtained from a study of blood T cell repertoires in COVID-19. Looking at the study overall: Samples came from the United States, Italy and Spain, spanning acute and convalescent COVID-19.

Assay used: immunoSEQ multiplex PCR; TCRdb lists only in-frame clones, some missing. The data hold around 250,000 clones, with almost 85% observed a single time. V was shortened by 6 bases and J by 7 bases, with 16 bases between the two germline ends. The germline V gene encodes CDR1 KGHSH and CDR2 LQKENI. CDR3 length: 14 residues. Participants, roughly 18 to 89 years old, spanned around 25 US areas. Cohorts were determined from participant-reported clinical history. Sequenced input: PBMCs or T cells enriched from blood (not recorded which). This rearrangement joins TRBV18 to TRBJ2-4; possible D gene TRBD1, 6 bases. This TCR was recovered from a man between 40 and 49 years old who had recovered from COVID-19. The CDR3 reads CASSPGNQGNIQYF. CDR3 nucleotides: TGTGCCAGCTCCCCCGGGAACCAGGGGAACATTCAGTACTTC. Variable domain in full (rest from reference TRBV18 and TRBJ2-4): NAGVMQNPRHLVRRRGQEARLRCSPMKGHSHVYWYRQLPEEGLKFMVYLQKENIIDESGMPKERFSAEFPKEGPSILRIQQVVRGDSAAYFCASSPGNQGNIQYFGAGTRLSVL.